This T cell receptor (beta chain) comes out of a study of blood T cell repertoires in COVID-19. Produced via immunoSEQ multiplex PCR; TCRdb's table is partial and in-frame only. Of 350,000 or so clones detected, 88% appear once; the ten largest clones hold around 0.92%. The V and J ends lost 5 bases and 0 bases, in that order; junction bases with no gene match: 3. In germline, CDR1 is SEHNR, CDR2 FQNEAQ (reference sequence). The CDR3 consists of 14 residues. There are a few counts of this clone. Input material: PBMCs or T cells enriched from blood (not recorded which). The clonotype comes from a woman aged 25-40 years who had been exposed to COVID-19. The rearrangement links TRBV7-9 to TRBJ1-2, with 7 bases lining up with TRBD1. The CDR3 is CASSRQGPNYGYTF. In DNA form, the CDR3 reads TGTGCCAGCAGCCGACAGGGTCCTAACTATGGCTACACCTTC.